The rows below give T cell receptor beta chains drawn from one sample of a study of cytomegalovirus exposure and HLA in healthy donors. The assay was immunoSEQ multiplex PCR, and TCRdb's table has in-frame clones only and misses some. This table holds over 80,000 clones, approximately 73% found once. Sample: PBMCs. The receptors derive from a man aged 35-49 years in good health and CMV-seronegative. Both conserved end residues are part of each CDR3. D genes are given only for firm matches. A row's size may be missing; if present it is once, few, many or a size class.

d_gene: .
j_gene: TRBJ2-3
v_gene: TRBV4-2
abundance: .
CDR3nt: TGTGCCAGCAGCCAGAGAGGTCGATCAGATACGCAGTATTTT
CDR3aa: CASSQRGRSDTQYF

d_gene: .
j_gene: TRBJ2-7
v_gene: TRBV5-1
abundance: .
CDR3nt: TGCGCCAGCAGCTCAGGTCTGGGAGCCTACGAGCAGTACTTC
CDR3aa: CASSSGLGAYEQYF

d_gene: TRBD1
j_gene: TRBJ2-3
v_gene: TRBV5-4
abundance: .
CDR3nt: TGTGCCAGCAGCTTGGAATTCGGACAGGGAGGCACAGATACGCAGTATTTT
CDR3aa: CASSLEFGQGGTDTQYF

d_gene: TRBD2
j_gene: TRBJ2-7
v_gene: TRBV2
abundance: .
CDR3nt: TGTGCCAGCAGCGACCACTTTGCGGGGGTCTCCTACGAGCAGTACTTC
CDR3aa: CASSDHFAGVSYEQYF

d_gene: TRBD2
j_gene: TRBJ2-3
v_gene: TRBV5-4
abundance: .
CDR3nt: TGTGCCACCCGCGGGGGGAGCACAGATACGCAGTATTTT
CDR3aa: CATRGGSTDTQYF

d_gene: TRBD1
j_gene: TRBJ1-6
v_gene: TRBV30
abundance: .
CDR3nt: TGTGCCTGGAGTTCCACTTCCGGGACAGCCCAACGAAGCTATAATTCACCCCTCCACTTT
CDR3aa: CAWSSTSGTAQRSYNSPLHF

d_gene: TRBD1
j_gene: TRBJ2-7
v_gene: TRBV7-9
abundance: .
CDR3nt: TGTGCCAGCAGCTTTGGGACAGCTAACTCCTACGAGCAGTACTTC
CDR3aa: CASSFGTANSYEQYF

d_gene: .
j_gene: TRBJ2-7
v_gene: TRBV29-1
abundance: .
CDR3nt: TGCAGCGTTGAACGAGCAGGCACCTACGAGCAGTACTTC
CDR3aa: CSVERAGTYEQYF

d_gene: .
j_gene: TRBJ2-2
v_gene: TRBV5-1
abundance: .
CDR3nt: TGCGCCAGCAGCTTGGCTGGGGGGGCGACCGGGGAGCTGTTTTTT
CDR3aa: CASSLAGGATGELFF

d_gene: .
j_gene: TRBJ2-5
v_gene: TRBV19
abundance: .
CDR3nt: TGTGCCACTAGGCGGGGGCCAGGGGAGACCCAGTACTTC
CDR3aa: CATRRGPGETQYF

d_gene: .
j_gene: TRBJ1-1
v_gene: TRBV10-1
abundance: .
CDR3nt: TGCGCCAGCGAGCGCTTTTGTACGGAAGCTTTCTTT
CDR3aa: CASERFCTEAFF

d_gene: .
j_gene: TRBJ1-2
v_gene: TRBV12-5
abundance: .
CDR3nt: TGTGCTAGTGGTTTGGTAGGGCGGGGGCGAGGCTATGGCTACACCTTC
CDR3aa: CASGLVGRGRGYGYTF

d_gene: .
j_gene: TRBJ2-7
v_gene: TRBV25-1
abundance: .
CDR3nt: TGTGCCAGCAGTGTGGCCAGATCGTCCGAGCAGTACTTC
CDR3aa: CASSVARSSEQYF

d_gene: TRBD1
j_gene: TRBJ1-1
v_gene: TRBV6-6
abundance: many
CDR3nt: TGTGCCAGCAGTACGGGGGACAGATTGAACACTGAAGCTTTCTTT
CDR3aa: CASSTGDRLNTEAFF

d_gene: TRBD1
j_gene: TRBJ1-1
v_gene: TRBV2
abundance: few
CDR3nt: TGTGCCAGCAGGGTGGGACAGGGGAACACTGAAGCTTTCTTT
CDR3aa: CASRVGQGNTEAFF

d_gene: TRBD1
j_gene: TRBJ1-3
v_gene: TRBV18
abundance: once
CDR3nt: TGTGCCAGCTCACTCGGACAGGGGGCTACTGGAAACACCATATATTTT
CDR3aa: CASSLGQGATGNTIYF

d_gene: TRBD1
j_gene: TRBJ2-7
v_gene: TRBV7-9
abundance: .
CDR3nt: TGTGCCAGCAGCTTAGGGGACAGGCGACTCTACGAGCAGTACTTC
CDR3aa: CASSLGDRRLYEQYF

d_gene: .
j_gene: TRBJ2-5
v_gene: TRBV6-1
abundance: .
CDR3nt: TGTGCCAGCAGTGAATGGGGGGGGCCCTTCGGGACCCAGTACTTC
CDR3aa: CASSEWGGPFGTQYF

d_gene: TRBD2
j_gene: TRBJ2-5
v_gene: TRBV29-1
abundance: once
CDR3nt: TGCAGCGTGACTAGCGGACAAGAGACCCAGTACTTC
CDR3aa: CSVTSGQETQYF

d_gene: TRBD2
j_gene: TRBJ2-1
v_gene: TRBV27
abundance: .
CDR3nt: TGTGCCAGCAGTTTCTACTCTGGAGGGGCCCTAGCGGGGTACAATGAGCAGTTCTTC
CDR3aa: CASSFYSGGALAGYNEQFF

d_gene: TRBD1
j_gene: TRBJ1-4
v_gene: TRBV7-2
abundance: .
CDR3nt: TGTGCCAGCAGCTTGGGGACAGGGGGTTCTCAAAAACTGTTTTTT
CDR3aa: CASSLGTGGSQKLFF

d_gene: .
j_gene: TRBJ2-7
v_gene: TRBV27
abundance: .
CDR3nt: TGTGCCAGCAAAATACTAGGCACCTACGAGCAGTACTTC
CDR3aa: CASKILGTYEQYF

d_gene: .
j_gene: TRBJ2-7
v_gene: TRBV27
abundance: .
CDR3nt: TGTGCCAGCACGGCCCTAGGGGCCGCTGGTGGCGAGCAGTACTTC
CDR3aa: CASTALGAAGGEQYF

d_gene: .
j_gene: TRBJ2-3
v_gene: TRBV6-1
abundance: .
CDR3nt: TGTGCCAGCAGTTCGGATAGCTCGGATACGCAGTATTTT
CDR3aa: CASSSDSSDTQYF

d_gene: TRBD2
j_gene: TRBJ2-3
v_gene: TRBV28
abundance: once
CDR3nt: TGTGCCAGCAGTCCCGGGACTAGCGGGGGGCCTGTTCTAGATACGCAGTATTTT
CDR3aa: CASSPGTSGGPVLDTQYF

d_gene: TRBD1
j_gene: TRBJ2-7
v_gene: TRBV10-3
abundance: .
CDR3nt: TGTGCCATCAGTGAGCCCGCCGGGACAGGAATCTACGAGCAGTACTTC
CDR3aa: CAISEPAGTGIYEQYF